What follows are 21 T cell receptor beta chains derived from one specimen sequenced in a study of blood T cell repertoires in COVID-19. Method: immunoSEQ multiplex PCR; TCRdb's copy keeps in-frame clones and lacks some. The sample holds more than 200,000 clones, about 86% seen once. What was sequenced was peripheral blood. The source of these receptors is a man older than 75 with acute or convalescent COVID-19.

This chain uses TRBV18 with TRBJ2-3, with TRBD2 matching 12 bases. Germline V gene sequence: CDR1 KGHSH, CDR2 LQKENI. This CDR3 has 16 amino acids. J gave up 4 bases and V 6 bases, and 8 bases lay outside the gene matches. DNA for the CDR3: TGTGCCAGCTCTCCTCTAGCGGGGGGGCAGTCAGATACGCAGTATTTT. It translates to CASSPLAGGQSDTQYF.

The chain recombines TRBV2 with TRBJ1-5; D uncertain. V lost 7 bases and J 4 bases, leaving 20 bases between the germline ends. The CDR3 totals 16 residues. From germline, CDR1 is SNHLY and CDR2 FYNNEI. The CDR3 region is CASKERTSVGNQPQHF. The CDR3, as DNA: TGTGCCAGCAAGGAGAGGACTTCCGTGGGGAATCAGCCCCAGCATTTT.

Of note for this clone: This CDR3 is also generated by other DNA sequences in the sample. The gene calls are TRBV18 and TRBJ2-2; D possibly corresponds to TRBD1 (5 bases). The CDR3 is 15 residues long. The germline CDR1 and CDR2 sequences are KGHSH and LQKENI. Trimming shortened V by 3 bases and J by 1 base, and 9 bases separated the two germline ends. This chain's CDR3 is CASSPRTGNTGELFF. As DNA, the CDR3 is TGTGCCAGCTCACCTCGAACAGGGAACACCGGGGAGCTGTTTTTT.

This sequence joins TRBV27 and TRBJ2-3; 9 bases are a match to TRBD2. V shed 3 bases and J 0 bases; nucleotides not matched to a gene: 16. The V gene's germline CDR1 is MNHEY and CDR2 SMNVEV (reference sequence). This CDR3 has 20 residues. The CDR3 spells CASSLRGLASKLTSTDTQYF. The CDR3, as DNA: TGTGCCAGCAGTTTGCGGGGACTAGCAAGTAAATTGACTAGCACAGATACGCAGTATTTT.

In its sample, this clone was seen a few times. The V call is TRBV6-2 or TRBV6-3, the J call TRBJ1-5; 8 bases are shared with TRBD1. Unmatched junction bases numbered 4, after V lost 4 bases and J lost 2 bases. CDR1 is MNHEY, CDR2 SVGEGT, per germline. This CDR3 spans 15 amino acids. CDR3 DNA: TGTGCCAGCAGTTCCAGGGGGCGCGGCAATCAGCCCCAGCATTTT. Its protein product is CASSSRGRGNQPQHF.

In its sample, this clone was seen a few times. The rearrangement uses TRBV3-1 (or the pseudogene TRBV3-2) and TRBJ1-6, with D maybe TRBD1 (6 bases). V was cut by 4 bases and J by 14 bases, with 15 bases left in between. The CDR3 runs 13 residues. CDR1 LGHDT and CDR2 YNNKEL come from the germline V gene (reference sequence). The chain's CDR3 is CASSRLVGASLHF. The CDR3 bases are TGTGCCAGCAGCCGCCTGGTGGGGGCCTCCCTCCACTTT.

The chain has TRBV6-2 or TRBV6-3 and TRBJ1-1; possible D gene TRBD1, 6 bases. The CDR3 extends over 15 amino acids. Germline-derived CDR1 and CDR2 are MNHEY and SVGEGT. The V end lost 6 bases, the J end lost 2 bases, and 16 bases lay between the germline ends. In DNA form, the CDR3 reads TGTGCCAGCAGCCGACCCTCCAGGGGAAACACTGAAGCTTTCTTT. This gives the protein CASSRPSRGNTEAFF.

The CDR3 loop reads CASSGRTGGWGYTGELFF. The CDR3 nucleotides are TGTGCCAGCAGTGGCCGGACAGGGGGCTGGGGATACACCGGGGAGCTGTTTTTT. This rearrangement joins TRBV25-1 to TRBJ2-2; the match to TRBD1 covers 11 bases. The trim removed 4 bases at V and 3 bases at J, leaving 10 bases unmatched. The length of the CDR3 is 18 residues. Germline-derived CDR1 and CDR2 are MGHDK and SYGVNS.

The genes are TRBV7-9 and TRBJ1-6; unclear D gene. Trimming removed 5 bases at V and 9 bases at J, with 14 bases between. The CDR3 contains 14 residues. CDR1 and CDR2 (germline): SEHNR, FQNEAQ (reference sequence). CDR3: CASSPPEVVSPLHF. In DNA, the CDR3 is TGTGCCAGCAGCCCCCCCGAGGTGGTTTCACCCCTCCACTTT. Combining the CDR3 with reference TRBV7-9 and TRBJ1-6 gives the whole variable domain DTGVSQNPRHKITKRGQNVTFRCDPISEHNRLYWYRQTLGQGPEFLTYFQNEAQLEKSRLLSDRFSAERPKGSFSTLEIQRTEQGDSAMYLCASSPPEVVSPLHFGNGTRLTVT.

The rearrangement links TRBV19 to TRBJ1-4; a weak D match, TRBD1 (6 bases). Trimming left V 1 base short and J 7 bases short, with 10 bases between. This CDR3 spans 14 amino acids. Germline CDR1 reads LNHDA; CDR2 reads SQIVND (reference sequence). CDR3 in DNA: TGTGCCAGTAGTATAGGCACAGGGCCTGAAAAACTGTTTTTT. As protein: CASSIGTGPEKLFF. The full variable domain, in which reference TRBV19 and TRBJ1-4 provide the parts outside the CDR3, is DGGITQSPKYLFRKEGQNVTLSCEQNLNHDAMYWYRQDPGQGLRLIYYSQIVNDFQKGDIAEGYSVSREKKESFPLTVTSAQKNPTAFYLCASSIGTGPEKLFFGSGTQLSVL.

The chain recombines TRBV7-9 with TRBJ1-5; no clear D gene. The CDR3 contains 12 residues. V dropped 4 bases and J dropped 6 bases, with 7 bases sitting between them. Germline CDR1 SEHNR, CDR2 FQNEAQ (reference sequence). CDR3 loop: CASSSPRQPQHF. For the CDR3, the DNA is TGTGCCAGCAGCTCCCCCCGTCAGCCCCAGCATTTT.

The chain has TRBV10-3 and TRBJ1-1; 7 bases match TRBD1. Germline-derived CDR1 and CDR2 are ENHRY and SYGVKD. The V and J ends lost 4 bases and 9 bases, in that order; junction bases with no gene match: 8. The CDR3 spans 13 residues. The CDR3 loop reads CAISVQGQQKAFF. The CDR3 DNA sequence: TGTGCCATCAGTGTTCAGGGACAGCAGAAAGCTTTCTTT.

The chain couples TRBV2 to TRBJ1-4; D not certain. The germline V gene encodes CDR1 SNHLY and CDR2 FYNNEI. This CDR3 contains 16 residues. V shed 4 bases and J shed 2 bases, with 14 bases lying between them. In DNA, the CDR3 is TGTGCCAGCAGTGTGCGGGGAACTTCCACTAATGAAAAACTGTTTTTT. Encoded protein: CASSVRGTSTNEKLFF.

This clone was counted a few times. This rearrangement joins TRBV12-5 to TRBJ1-2; D is unclear. The CDR3 covers 15 residues. The V gene lost 2 bases and the J gene lost 4 bases, with 14 bases spanning the gap. Germline V lookup: CDR1 LGHNT, CDR2 FRNRAP. CDR3 DNA: TGTGCTAGTGGTTTGCCTTCCAGCAGGATCTATGGCTACACCTTC. Translating it yields CASGLPSSRIYGYTF.

The chain uses TRBV30 and TRBJ1-5; 10 bases are a match to TRBD1. Germline CDR1 GTSNPN, CDR2 SVGIG (reference sequence). V was clipped by 2 bases and J by 4 bases; unmatched bases: 11. The CDR3 length is 17 residues. The CDR3, as DNA: TGTGCCTGGAGTCGCCAGACATTGGACAGGGGGAATCAGCCCCAGCATTTT. Translated, it gives CAWSRQTLDRGNQPQHF.

This chain connects TRBV3-1 (or the pseudogene TRBV3-2) to TRBJ1-6; D remains unclear. The CDR3 sequence is 16 residues long. Germline V gene data show CDR1 as LGHDT and CDR2 as YNNKEL (reference sequence). V was clipped by 0 bases and J by 3 bases, with 9 bases between them. CDR3 protein: CASSQDGQIYNSPLHF. In DNA, the CDR3 is TGTGCCAGCAGCCAAGATGGTCAGATCTATAATTCACCCCTCCACTTT.

V and J are TRBV30 and TRBJ1-6; D gene uncertain. Germline V gene lookup returns CDR1 GTSNPN and CDR2 SVGIG (reference sequence). V gave up 1 base and J gave up 1 base, with 17 bases separating them. The CDR3 consists of 18 residues. The CDR3 sequence is CAWSDGGGSRSYNSPLHF. CDR3 DNA: TGTGCCTGGAGTGACGGTGGCGGCTCTCGATCCTATAATTCACCCCTCCACTTT.

Only one count was recorded for this clone. This rearrangement joins TRBV6-2 or TRBV6-3 to TRBJ1-5, with 8 bases fitting TRBD1. The CDR3 has 18 amino acids. Germline CDR1 reads MNHEY; CDR2 reads SVGEGT. Trimming removed 4 bases from V and 0 bases from J; junction bases left unmatched: 11. In DNA, the CDR3 is TGTGCCAGCAGTTGGTCCACAGGGGGGTCCTATAGCAATCAGCCCCAGCATTTT. Amino acids: CASSWSTGGSYSNQPQHF.

The gene calls are TRBV6-5 and TRBJ1-2, with D maybe TRBD1 (5 bases). Germline lookup yields CDR1 MNHEY and CDR2 SVGAGI. The CDR3 extends over 15 amino acids. Trimming stripped 2 bases from V and 4 bases from J, with 14 bases between. The DNA of the CDR3 is TGTGCCAGCAGTTACGAAGGGGCGCGTGGCTATGGCTACACCTTC. This translates into CASSYEGARGYGYTF.

This chain connects TRBV4-2 to TRBJ2-3; D is possibly TRBD2 (5 bases). Trimming shortened V by 4 bases and J by 7 bases, and 9 bases separated the two germline ends. Germline V lookup: CDR1 LGHNA, CDR2 YNFKEQ. The length of the CDR3 is 12 residues. CDR3 sequence (DNA): TGTGCCAGCAGCCCTACGGGGAATACGCAGTATTTT. This sequence encodes CASSPTGNTQYF.

This clone was observed a handful of times. This rearrangement joins TRBV18 to TRBJ2-1; 9 bases align to TRBD1. With 1 base clipped from V and 7 bases from J, the junction kept 5 bases outside the gene matches. CDR3 size: 15 residues. CDR1 is KGHSH, CDR2 LQKENI, per germline. Here the CDR3 DNA reads TGTGCCAGCTCACCACAGGGACAGGGAAGAAATGAGCAGTTCTTC. Translated, it gives CASSPQGQGRNEQFF.